Following are 8 T cell receptor beta chains from one sample sequenced in a study of persistence of HIV-infected CD4 T cells. Lysates of CMV-infected fibroblasts at around 10 ug/mL stimulated these cells. Sorting selected CD4+ T cells upregulating both CD40 ligand and CD69. These receptors' targets are unknown. The libraries were made with immunoSEQ version 4 in survey mode. Sequenced by immunoSEQ multiplex PCR; TCRdb stores in-frame clones only, minus some. The sample holds 15,000 to 25,000 clones; about 80% are singletons and the top ten take almost 7%. The source material was CD4+ T cells sorted from PBMCs after roughly 17-hour stimulation, sampled from a patient who received antiretroviral therapy. These receptors were collected from an adult man with HIV who was CMV-seropositive.

The chain links TRBV30 to TRBJ2-6; maybe TRBD2 (6 bases). Germline loops: CDR1 GTSNPN, CDR2 SVGIG (reference sequence). Trimming shortened V by 4 bases and J by 0 bases, and 19 bases separated the two germline ends. The length of the CDR3 is 18 residues. This chain's CDR3 is CAWTLQRGAGSGANVLTF. Here the CDR3 DNA reads TGTGCCTGGACCCTCCAGAGGGGAGCGGGCTCTGGGGCCAACGTCCTGACTTTC.

This chain links TRBV2 with TRBJ1-2; D gene ambiguous. The CDR3 runs 11 residues. V lost 6 bases, J lost 8 bases, and 10 bases lay in between. Looked up from germline, CDR1 is SNHLY and CDR2 is FYNNEI. The CDR3, as DNA: TGTGCCAGCAGGGGAGCATGGGGCTACACCTTC. Encoded protein: CASRGAWGYTF.

There are a few counts of this clone. The rearrangement links TRBV19 to TRBJ1-1, with TRBD1 matching 9 bases. J gave up 4 bases and V 7 bases, and 7 bases lay outside the gene matches. CDR1 and CDR2 (germline): LNHDA, SQIVND (reference sequence). The CDR3 is 14 residues long. CDR3 residues: CASIRGDRVTEAFF. The CDR3 bases are TGTGCCAGTATCCGAGGGGACAGGGTCACTGAAGCTTTCTTT.

The V and J genes are TRBV28 and TRBJ2-7; possibly TRBD2 for D (5 bases). This CDR3 contains 14 residues. Trimming shortened V by 2 bases and J by 2 bases, and 10 bases separated the two germline ends. Looked up from germline, CDR1 is MDHEN and CDR2 is SYDVKM. CDR3 nucleotides: TGTGCCAGCAGTTTAGAGGGAATTACCTACGAGCAGTACTTC. It codes for CASSLEGITYEQYF.

The chain is built from TRBV4-1 and TRBJ1-5, with D hard to call. CDR1 and CDR2 from the germline V gene are MGHRA and YSYEKL. The CDR3 spans 17 residues. Trimming stripped 1 base from V and 7 bases from J, with 20 bases between. DNA of the CDR3: TGCGCCAGCAGCCAAGTGTGGGCGGTGGGCATGGGGCAGCCCCAGCATTTT. Residues: CASSQVWAVGMGQPQHF.

J is TRBJ2-2 and V is TRBV19, with TRBD1 identical over 7 bases. Germline CDR1 LNHDA, CDR2 SQIVND (reference sequence). The CDR3 is 13 residues long. Trimming at V came to 10 bases and at J to 7 bases, leaving 9 bases not matched to a gene. The CDR3 here is CATKEGASGELFF. DNA for the CDR3: TGTGCCACCAAAGAGGGGGCGAGCGGGGAGCTGTTTTTT.

This clone was detected only a few times. CDR3 nucleotide sequence: TGTGCCAGCAGTTTTATGTCCCGGGGTGGCTACACCTTC. It encodes CASSFMSRGGYTF. This chain uses TRBV27 with TRBJ1-2, with D hard to call. The CDR3 runs 13 residues. CDR1 and CDR2 from the germline V gene are MNHEY and SMNVEV (reference sequence). V was shortened by 3 bases and J by 7 bases, with 12 bases between the two germline ends.

The rearrangement uses TRBV7-2 and TRBJ1-1; D uncertain. V was clipped by 2 bases and J by 0 bases, with 4 bases between them. Germline assignment: CDR1 SGHTA and CDR2 FQGNSA. The CDR3 extends over 13 amino acids. CDR3 nucleotides: TGTGCCAGCAGCTTAAGCATGAACACTGAAGCTTTCTTT. This sequence encodes CASSLSMNTEAFF.